This entry concerns a single TCR beta chain. Its antigen is unknown. This specimen comes from a study of beta chain features in type 1 diabetes. Whole-study findings and limits: Insertions were fewer and deletions more numerous at VDJ junctions in type 1 diabetes patients. TCRB CDR3 length was moderately but significantly reduced in all four CD4+ subsets of Type 1 diabetes patients.

The authors reverse transcribed all of the isolated RNA, so sequencing captured expressed TCRB transcripts. The method was immunoSEQ multiplex PCR; TCRdb's version includes in-frame clones alone and lacks a portion of them. This sample yields some 270,000 clones, of which under 13% are seen a single time; over 0.015% belongs to the top ten. Germline trimming cut 1 base from V and 2 bases from J; bases unmatched to any gene: 6. CDR3 length: 17 amino acids. The V gene's germline CDR1 is SGHTA and CDR2 FQGNSA. V and J are TRBV7-2 and TRBJ2-3, with 10 bases that match TRBD2. The receptor's source is a man aged 30-40 years with type 1 diabetes. The specimen sequenced was naive CD4+ T cells from blood. For the CDR3, the DNA is TGTGCCAGCAGCTTAGTTGGACTAGCGGTTCCCACAGATACGCAGTATTTT. Translation: CASSLVGLAVPTDTQYF.